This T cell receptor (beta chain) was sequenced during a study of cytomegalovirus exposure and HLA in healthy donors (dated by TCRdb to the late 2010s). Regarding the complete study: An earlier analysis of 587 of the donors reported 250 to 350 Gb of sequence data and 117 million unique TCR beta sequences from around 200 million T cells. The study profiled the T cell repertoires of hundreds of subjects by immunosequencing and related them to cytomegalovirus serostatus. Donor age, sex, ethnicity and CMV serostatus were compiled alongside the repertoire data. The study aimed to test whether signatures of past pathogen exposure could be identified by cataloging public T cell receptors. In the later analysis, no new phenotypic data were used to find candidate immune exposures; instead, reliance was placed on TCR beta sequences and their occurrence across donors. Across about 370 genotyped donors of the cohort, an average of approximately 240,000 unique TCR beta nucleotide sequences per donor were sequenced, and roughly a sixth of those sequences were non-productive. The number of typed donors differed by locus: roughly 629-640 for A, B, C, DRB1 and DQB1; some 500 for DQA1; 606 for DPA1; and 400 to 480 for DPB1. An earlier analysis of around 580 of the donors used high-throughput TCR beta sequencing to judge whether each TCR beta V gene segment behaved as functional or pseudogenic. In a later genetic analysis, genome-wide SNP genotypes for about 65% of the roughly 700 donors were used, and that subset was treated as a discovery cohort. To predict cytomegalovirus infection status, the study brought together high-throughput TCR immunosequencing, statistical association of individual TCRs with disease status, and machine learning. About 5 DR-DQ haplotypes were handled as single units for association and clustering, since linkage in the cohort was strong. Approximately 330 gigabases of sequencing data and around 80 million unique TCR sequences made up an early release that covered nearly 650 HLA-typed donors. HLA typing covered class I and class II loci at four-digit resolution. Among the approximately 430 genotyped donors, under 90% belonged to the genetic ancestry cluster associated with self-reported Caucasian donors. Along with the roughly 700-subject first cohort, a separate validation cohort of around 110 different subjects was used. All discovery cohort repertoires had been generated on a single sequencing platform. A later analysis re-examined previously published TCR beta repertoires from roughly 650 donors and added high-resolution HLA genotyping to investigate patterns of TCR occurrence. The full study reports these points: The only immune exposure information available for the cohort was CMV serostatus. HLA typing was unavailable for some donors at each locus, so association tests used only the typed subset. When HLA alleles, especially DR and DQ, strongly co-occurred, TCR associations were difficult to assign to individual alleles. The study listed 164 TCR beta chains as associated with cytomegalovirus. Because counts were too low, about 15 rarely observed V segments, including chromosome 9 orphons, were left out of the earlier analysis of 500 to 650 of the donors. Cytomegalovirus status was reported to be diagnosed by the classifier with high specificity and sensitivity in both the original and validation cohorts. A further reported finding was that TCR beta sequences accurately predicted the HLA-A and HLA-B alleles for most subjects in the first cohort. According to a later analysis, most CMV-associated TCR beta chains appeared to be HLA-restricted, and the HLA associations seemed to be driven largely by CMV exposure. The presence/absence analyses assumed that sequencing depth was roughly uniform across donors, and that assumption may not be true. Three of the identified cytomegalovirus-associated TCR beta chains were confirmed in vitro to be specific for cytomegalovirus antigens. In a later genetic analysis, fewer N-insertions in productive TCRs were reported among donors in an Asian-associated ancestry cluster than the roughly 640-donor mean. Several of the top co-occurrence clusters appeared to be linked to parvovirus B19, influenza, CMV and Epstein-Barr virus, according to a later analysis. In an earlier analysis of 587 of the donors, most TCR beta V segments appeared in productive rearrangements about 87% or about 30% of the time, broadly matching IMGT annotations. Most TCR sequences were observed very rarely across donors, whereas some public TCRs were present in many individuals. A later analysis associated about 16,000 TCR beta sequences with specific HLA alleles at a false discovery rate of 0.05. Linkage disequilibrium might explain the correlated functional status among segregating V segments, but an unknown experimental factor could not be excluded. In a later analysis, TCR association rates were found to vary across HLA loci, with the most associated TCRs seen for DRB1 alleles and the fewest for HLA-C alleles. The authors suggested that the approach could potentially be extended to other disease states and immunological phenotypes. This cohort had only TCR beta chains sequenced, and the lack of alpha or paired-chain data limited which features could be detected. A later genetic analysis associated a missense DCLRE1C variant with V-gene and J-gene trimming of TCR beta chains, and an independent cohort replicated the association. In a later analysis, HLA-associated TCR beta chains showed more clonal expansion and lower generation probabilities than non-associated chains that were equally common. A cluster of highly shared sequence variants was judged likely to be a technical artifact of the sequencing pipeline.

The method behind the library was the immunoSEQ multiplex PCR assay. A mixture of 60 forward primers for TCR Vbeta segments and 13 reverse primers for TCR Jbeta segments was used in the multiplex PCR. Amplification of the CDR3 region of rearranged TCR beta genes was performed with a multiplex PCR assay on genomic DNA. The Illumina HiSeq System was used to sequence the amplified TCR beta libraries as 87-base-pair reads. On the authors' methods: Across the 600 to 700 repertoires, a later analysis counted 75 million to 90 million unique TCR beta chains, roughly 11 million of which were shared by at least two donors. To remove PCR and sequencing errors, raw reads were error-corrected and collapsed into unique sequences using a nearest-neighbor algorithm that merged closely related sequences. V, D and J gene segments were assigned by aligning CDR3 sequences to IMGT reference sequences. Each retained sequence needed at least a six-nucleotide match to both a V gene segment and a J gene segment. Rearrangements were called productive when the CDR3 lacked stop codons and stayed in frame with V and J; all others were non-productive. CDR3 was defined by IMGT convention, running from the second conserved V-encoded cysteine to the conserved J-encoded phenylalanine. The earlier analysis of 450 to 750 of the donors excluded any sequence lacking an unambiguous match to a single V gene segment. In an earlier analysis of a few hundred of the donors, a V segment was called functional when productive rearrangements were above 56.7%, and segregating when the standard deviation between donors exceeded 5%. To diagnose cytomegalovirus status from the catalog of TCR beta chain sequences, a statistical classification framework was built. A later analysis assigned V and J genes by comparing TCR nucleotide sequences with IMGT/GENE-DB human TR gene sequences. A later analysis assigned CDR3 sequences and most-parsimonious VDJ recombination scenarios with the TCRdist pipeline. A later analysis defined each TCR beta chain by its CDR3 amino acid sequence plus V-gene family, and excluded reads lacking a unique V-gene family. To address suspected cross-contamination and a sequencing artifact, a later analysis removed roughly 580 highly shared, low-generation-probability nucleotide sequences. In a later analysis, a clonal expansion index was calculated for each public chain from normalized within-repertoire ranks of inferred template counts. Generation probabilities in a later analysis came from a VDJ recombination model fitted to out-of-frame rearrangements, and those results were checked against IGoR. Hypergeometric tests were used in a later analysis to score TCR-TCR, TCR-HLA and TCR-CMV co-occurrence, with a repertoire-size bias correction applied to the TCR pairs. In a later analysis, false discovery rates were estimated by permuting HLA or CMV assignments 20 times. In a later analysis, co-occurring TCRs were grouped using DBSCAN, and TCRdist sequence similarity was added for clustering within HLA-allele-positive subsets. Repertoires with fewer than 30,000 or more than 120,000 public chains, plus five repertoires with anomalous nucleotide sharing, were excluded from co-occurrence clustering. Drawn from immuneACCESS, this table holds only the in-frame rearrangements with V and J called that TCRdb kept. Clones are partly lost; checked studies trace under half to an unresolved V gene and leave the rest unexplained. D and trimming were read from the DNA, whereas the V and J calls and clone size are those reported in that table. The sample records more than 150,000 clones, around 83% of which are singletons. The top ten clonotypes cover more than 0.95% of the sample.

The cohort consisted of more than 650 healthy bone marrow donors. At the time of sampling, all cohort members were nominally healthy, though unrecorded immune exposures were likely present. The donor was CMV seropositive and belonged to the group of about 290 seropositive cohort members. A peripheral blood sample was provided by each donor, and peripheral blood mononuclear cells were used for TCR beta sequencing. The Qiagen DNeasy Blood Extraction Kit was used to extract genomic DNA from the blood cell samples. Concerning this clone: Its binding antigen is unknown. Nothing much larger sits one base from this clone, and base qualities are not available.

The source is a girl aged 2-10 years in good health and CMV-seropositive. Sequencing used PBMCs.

The DNA sequence reads TGTGCCAGCAGCCCCCGGAGTTTGGACTCTGGAAACACCATATATTTT. Its protein is CASSPRSLDSGNTIYF. This chain joins TRBV7-6 to TRBJ1-3; there is no confident call for the D gene. V is shortened by 5 bases, J by 0 bases, and the region joining them spans 14 bases. The CDR1 and CDR2 encoded by the germline V gene are SGHVS and FNYEAQ. CDR3 length: 16 amino acids, cysteine to phenylalanine. CDR3 DNA only is kept here, 48 bases in frame from base 1.